This T cell receptor (beta chain) was retrieved from a study of blood T cell repertoires in COVID-19. Turning to the study itself: Samples representing acute and convalescent COVID-19 were sourced from the United States, Italy and Spain. Sources were T cells, B-cell-depleted T cells, or PBMCs; the material itself was cDNA or gDNA.

Under the authors' procedure: Reference gene primer amplification gave estimated nucleated cell counts. The assay was immunoSEQ multiplex PCR, and TCRdb's table has in-frame clones only and misses some. Clonal size and the V and J genes are those of that table, whereas D and trimming came from the DNA. The data contain tens of thousands of clones, less than 80% of them singletons. CDR1 and CDR2 from the germline V gene are SGHKS and YYEKEE (reference sequence). This CDR3 is built from 16 residues. Trimming took 3 bases from V and 2 from J; bases not matched to a gene: 10. The sequence was obtained from a man older than 75 with acute or convalescent COVID-19. The chain links TRBV5-5 to TRBJ2-5; 7 nucleotides align to TRBD1. Sequencing used peripheral blood. CDR3 amino acids: CASSSPWSGGQETQYF. In nucleotides, the CDR3 is TGTGCCAGCAGCTCTCCCTGGTCAGGGGGACAAGAGACCCAGTACTTC. Looking up the rest from reference TRBV5-5 and TRBJ2-5 gives the full variable domain: DAGVTQSPTHLIKTRGQQVTLRCSPISGHKSVSWYQQVLGQGPQFIFQYYEKEERGRGNFPDRFSARQFPNYSSELNVNALLLGDSALYLCASSSPWSGGQETQYFGPGTRLLVL.